The rows below give T cell receptor beta chains drawn from one sample of a study of OX40 agonist ivuxolimab in advanced cancers. Sequencing was performed with immunoSEQ multiplex PCR; in TCRdb, only in-frame clones are kept and a portion is missing. The sample holds tens of thousands of clones, more than 75% seen once. The input for sequencing was CD4+ or CD8+ T cells sorted from blood, taken in a trial of the OX40 agonist ivuxolimab. These receptors all come from an adult with an advanced solid tumor such as melanoma, head and neck, liver or kidney cancer. Each CDR3 is given with its conserved first and last residue. A D gene is named only where the DNA matches it firmly.

TRBJ2-3 | 14 | NA | TRBV4-1 | CASSQVPQGDTQYF
TRBJ2-1 | 12 | NA | TRBV30 | CAVEGVLGEQFF
TRBJ2-1 | 15 | TRBD2 | TRBV7-9 | CASLGLREGYNEQFF
TRBJ1-1 | 14 | NA | TRBV4-3 | CASSQDSYRSEAFF
TRBJ1-6 | 14 | NA | TRBV28 | CASSVDRFDSPLHF
TRBJ1-1 | 13 | NA | TRBV7-2 | CASSLPQGTEAFF
TRBJ2-7 | 16 | NA | TRBV18 | CASSPGFGVGTYEQYF
TRBJ1-5 | 15 | NA | TRBV19 | CASSIRGPYRQPQHF
TRBJ2-2 | 15 | NA | TRBV19 | CASTYRGARTGELFF
TRBJ1-4 | 13 | NA | TRBV6-6 | CASSYSGSEKLFF
TRBJ2-7 | 11 | NA | TRBV30 | CAWRGLGEQYF
TRBJ2-5 | 15 | NA | TRBV28 | CASSPRLGDQETQYF
TRBJ2-2 | 13 | NA | TRBV5-1 | CASRGFNTGELFF
TRBJ2-1 | 11 | NA | TRBV19 | CASSTGLEQFF
TRBJ1-2 | 16 | NA | TRBV5-1 | CASSLYPSGHSYGYTF
TRBJ1-4 | 16 | TRBD1 | TRBV30 | CAWSEQLGGGDEKLFF
TRBJ1-2 | 16 | NA | TRBV29-1 | CSVEQGRGITNYGYTF
TRBJ2-7 | 15 | TRBD1 | TRBV29-1 | CSVEGTGATSYEQYF
TRBJ1-5 | 15 | NA | TRBV19 | CASSFDRDINQPQHF
TRBJ1-2 | 13 | NA | TRBV7-6 | CASSLPGLYGYAF
TRBJ1-1 | 14 | NA | TRBV11-2 | CASSFGQLNTEAFF
TRBJ2-5 | 18 | TRBD2 | TRBV2 | CASHSPGLAGGTKETQYF
TRBJ1-2 | 14 | NA | TRBV6-5 | CASSPGTANYGYTF
TRBJ1-5 | 15 | TRBD1 | TRBV19 | CASRRQGIQDQPQHF
TRBJ2-1 | 15 | TRBD1 | TRBV7-9 | CASSFQGAEYNEQFF
TRBJ1-1 | 16 | TRBD1 | TRBV29-1 | CSSFQWTGGTDTEAFF
TRBJ2-3 | 15 | TRBD2 | TRBV5-6 | CASSQAGGGTDTQYF
TRBJ1-5 | 15 | NA | TRBV5-8 | CASSLALAVNQPQHF
TRBJ1-5 | 14 | NA | TRBV19 | CASSPGPSNQPQHF
TRBJ2-1 | 15 | TRBD2 | TRBV10-3 | CAISESKRDGHEQFF
TRBJ2-1 | 13 | NA | TRBV27 | CASSLMAANEQFF
TRBJ1-1 | 15 | NA | TRBV4-1 | CASSHSPGQNTEAFF
TRBJ2-3 | 14 | TRBD2 | TRBV4-1 | CASSQVLAADTQYF
TRBJ1-2 | 17 | NA | TRBV7-5 | CVRSPAPPSGDRAGYTF
TRBJ2-2 | 13 | NA | TRBV27 | CASTLGDTGELFF
TRBJ2-1 | 15 | NA | TRBV4-1 | CASAAAAASYNEQFF
TRBJ1-2 | 15 | NA | TRBV6-5 | CASSSPGTTIRGYTF
TRBJ2-3 | 15 | TRBD2 | TRBV7-9 | CASSLRGGDTDTQYF
TRBJ2-1 | 11 | NA | TRBV4-3 | CASRTGAEQFF
TRBJ2-1 | 12 | NA | TRBV29-1 | CSGTSSYNEQFF
TRBJ1-4 | 17 | NA | TRBV19 | CASSPIGFDLRNEKLFF
TRBJ2-2 | 12 | NA | TRBV29-1 | CSVDGGSGELFF
TRBJ2-1 | 16 | NA | TRBV7-9 | CASSWGWGITYNEQFF
TRBJ2-3 | 13 | NA | TRBV11-2 | CASSLEGSDTQYF
TRBJ2-5 | 13 | NA | TRBV29-1 | CSVESGSRETQYF
TRBJ2-7 | 15 | NA | TRBV30 | CAWSVGGGGSYEQYF
TRBJ1-6 | 18 | TRBD1 | TRBV7-2 | CASSLGWTGGRYNSPLHF
TRBJ1-1 | 13 | NA | TRBV9 | CASSVQGDTEAFF